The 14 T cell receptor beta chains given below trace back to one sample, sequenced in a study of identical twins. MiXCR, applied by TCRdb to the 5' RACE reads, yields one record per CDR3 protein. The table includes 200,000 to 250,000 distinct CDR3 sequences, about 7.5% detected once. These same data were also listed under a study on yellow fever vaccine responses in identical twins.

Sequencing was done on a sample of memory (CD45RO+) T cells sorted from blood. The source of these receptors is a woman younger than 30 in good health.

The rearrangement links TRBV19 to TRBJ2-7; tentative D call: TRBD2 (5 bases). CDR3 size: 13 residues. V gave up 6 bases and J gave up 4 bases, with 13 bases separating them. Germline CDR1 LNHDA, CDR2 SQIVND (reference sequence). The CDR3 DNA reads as TGTGCCAGTAGATCACTGGGAGAATACGAGCAGTACTTC. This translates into CASRSLGEYEQYF.

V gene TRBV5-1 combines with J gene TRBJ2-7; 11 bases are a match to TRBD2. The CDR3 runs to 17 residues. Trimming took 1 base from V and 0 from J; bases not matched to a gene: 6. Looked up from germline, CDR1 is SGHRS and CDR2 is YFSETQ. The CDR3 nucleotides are TGCGCCAGCAGCTTGTTACCTAGCGGGGGGAGCTCCTACGAGCAGTACTTC. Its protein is CASSLLPSGGSSYEQYF. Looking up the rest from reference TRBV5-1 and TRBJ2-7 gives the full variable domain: KAGVTQTPRYLIKTRGQQVTLSCSPISGHRSVSWYQQTPGQGLQFLFEYFSETQRNKGNFPGRFSGRQFSNSRSEMNVSTLELGDSALYLCASSLLPSGGSSYEQYFGPGTRLTVT.

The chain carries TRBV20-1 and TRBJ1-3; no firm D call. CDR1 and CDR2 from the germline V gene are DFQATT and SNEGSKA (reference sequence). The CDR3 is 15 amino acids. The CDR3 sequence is CFCVPGPPRGNTIYF. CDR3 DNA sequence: TGCTTCTGCGTCCCCGGGCCTCCAAGGGGAAACACCATATATTTT.

CDR3 bases: TGTGCCAGCAGTTATGGCTTCCCCACAGATACGCAGTATTTT. Its protein is CASSYGFPTDTQYF. The V call is TRBV6-5, the J call TRBJ2-3; D uncertain. This CDR3 is built from 14 residues. Germline V gives CDR1 MNHEY, CDR2 SVGAGI. V shed 3 bases and J shed 2 bases, with 9 bases lying between them.

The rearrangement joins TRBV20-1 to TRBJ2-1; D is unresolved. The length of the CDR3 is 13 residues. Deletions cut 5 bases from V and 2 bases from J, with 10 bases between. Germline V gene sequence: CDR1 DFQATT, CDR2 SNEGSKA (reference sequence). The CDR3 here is CSALVDAYNEQFF. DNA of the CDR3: TGCAGTGCTTTAGTAGATGCCTACAATGAGCAGTTCTTC.

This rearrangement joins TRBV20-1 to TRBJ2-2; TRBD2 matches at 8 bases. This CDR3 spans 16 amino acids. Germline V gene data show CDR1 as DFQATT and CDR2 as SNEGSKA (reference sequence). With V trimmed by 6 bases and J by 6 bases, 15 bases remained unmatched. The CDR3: CSAPTSVPGSAGELFF. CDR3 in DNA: TGCAGTGCCCCGACTAGCGTCCCAGGGAGCGCCGGGGAGCTGTTTTTT.

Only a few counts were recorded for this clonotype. The CDR3 nucleotides are TGTGCCATCAGTGACGTAGCGGGAGTACTCGAGCAGTACTTC. Its translation: CAISDVAGVLEQYF. The chain recombines TRBV10-3 with TRBJ2-7; 9 bases are shared with TRBD2. Germline loops: CDR1 ENHRY, CDR2 SYGVKD. The CDR3 contains 14 residues. V was pared by 3 bases and J by 6 bases, with 6 bases of the junction left unmatched.

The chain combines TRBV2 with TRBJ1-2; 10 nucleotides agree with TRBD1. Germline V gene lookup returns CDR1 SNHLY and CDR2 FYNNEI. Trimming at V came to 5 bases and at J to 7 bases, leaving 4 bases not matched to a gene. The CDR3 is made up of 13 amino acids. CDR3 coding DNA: TGTGCCAGCAGTTACCGGGACAGGGGTGGCTACACCTTC. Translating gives CASSYRDRGGYTF.

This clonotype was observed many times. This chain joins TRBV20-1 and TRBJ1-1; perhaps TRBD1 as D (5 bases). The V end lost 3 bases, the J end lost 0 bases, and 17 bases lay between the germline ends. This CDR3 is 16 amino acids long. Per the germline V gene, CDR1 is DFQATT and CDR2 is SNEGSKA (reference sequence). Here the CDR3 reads CSASPRSGRMNTEAFF. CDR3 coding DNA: TGCAGTGCTAGCCCCCGGTCAGGGAGAATGAACACTGAAGCTTTCTTT.

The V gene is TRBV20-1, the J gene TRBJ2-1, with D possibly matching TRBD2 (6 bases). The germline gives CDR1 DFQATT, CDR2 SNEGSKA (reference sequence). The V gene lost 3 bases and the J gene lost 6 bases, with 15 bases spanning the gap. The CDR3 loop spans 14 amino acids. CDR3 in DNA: TGCAGTGCTAGCGGGAGTTATCCGGGCAATGAGCAGTTCTTC. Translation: CSASGSYPGNEQFF.

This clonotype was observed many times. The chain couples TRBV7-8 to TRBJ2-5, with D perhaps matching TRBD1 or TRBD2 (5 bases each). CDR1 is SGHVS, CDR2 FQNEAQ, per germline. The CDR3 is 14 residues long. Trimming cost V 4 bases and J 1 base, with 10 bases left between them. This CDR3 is CASSSGTTQETQYF. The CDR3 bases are TGTGCCAGCAGCTCCGGGACCACCCAAGAGACCCAGTACTTC.

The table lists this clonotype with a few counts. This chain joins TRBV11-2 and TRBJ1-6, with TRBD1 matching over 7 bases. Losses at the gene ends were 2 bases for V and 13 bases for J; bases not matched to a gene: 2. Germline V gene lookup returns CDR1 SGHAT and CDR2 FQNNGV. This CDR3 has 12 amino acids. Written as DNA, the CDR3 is TGTGCCAGCAGCTTAAACAGGGGTCCCCTCCACTTT. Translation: CASSLNRGPLHF.

CDR3 nucleotides: TGCGCCAGCAGCCGGGCGGACTCCTACAATGAGCAGTTCTTC. It yields the protein CASSRADSYNEQFF. The chain recombines TRBV4-3 with TRBJ2-1, with D unresolved. Trimming pared 4 bases from V and 0 bases from J, leaving 7 bases between. Looked up from germline, CDR1 is LGHNA and CDR2 is YSLEER. The CDR3 length is 14 residues.

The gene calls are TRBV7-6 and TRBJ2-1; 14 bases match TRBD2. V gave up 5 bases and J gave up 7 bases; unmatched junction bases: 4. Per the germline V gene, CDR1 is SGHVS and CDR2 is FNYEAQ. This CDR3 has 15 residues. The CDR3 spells CASSATSGGDNEQFF. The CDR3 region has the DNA TGTGCCAGCAGCGCGACTAGCGGGGGGGATAATGAGCAGTTCTTC.